This TCR beta chain was sequenced during a study of blood T cells in healthy people across ages. Germline CDR1 SGHRS, CDR2 YFSETQ. The V end lost 6 bases, the J end lost 4 bases, and 13 bases lay between the germline ends. This CDR3 is built from 14 residues. A second PCR, run for about 6 to 12 cycles, used a sample-barcoded 5' primer plus a J-beta primer mix. TCRdb called the 5' RACE reads again in MiXCR, with one record for every CDR3 protein. The top ten hold 22% of the sample, which has hundreds of thousands of distinct CDR3 sequences, about 20% seen once. The chain joins TRBV5-1 to TRBJ2-2; D remains unclear. The clonotype originates from a man aged 65 to 79 in good health. Source material: blood. This CDR3 reads CASNFLGGTGELFF. The CDR3 DNA is TGCGCCAGCAACTTCTTGGGCGGCACCGGGGAGCTGTTTTTT.